The entry below gives a single TCR beta chain sequence along with its context. Per the germline V gene, CDR1 is SGHTA and CDR2 is FQGNSA. This CDR3 comprises 12 residues. Trimming left V 2 bases short and J 6 bases short, with 7 bases between. This entry belongs to a study of regulatory T cells in long-lasting Graves disease. Time point noted: persistent/refractory GD, antithyroid drugs over 5 years with positive TRAb. PBMC RNA served as the TCR library source. With iRepertoire HTBI primers and Arm-PCR of CDR3 regions, TCR beta libraries were built. TCRdb ran MiXCR on the multiplex PCR reads and lists one entry per CDR3 protein. The sample records about 450,000 distinct CDR3 sequences, about a quarter being singletons.

The chain links TRBV7-2 to TRBJ1-1; D not certain. The sample consisted of peripheral blood mononuclear cells (PBMCs), taken when the disease was refractory, from a patient treated with antithyroid drugs. This clonotype originated in a female donor with Graves disease. CDR3 DNA sequence: TGTGCCAGCAGCTTATCCACGTCTGAAGCTTTCTTT. Protein sequence: CASSLSTSEAFF.